A selection of T cell receptor beta chains follows, all from one sample in a study of CD4 and CD8 cells across lung adenocarcinoma regions. TCRdb analysed the PCR reads with MiXCR anew, one entry per CDR3 protein. The top ten hold over 25% of the sample, which has 20,000 to 25,000 distinct CDR3 sequences, around half seen once. Sequenced input: CD8+ T cells from the center of a lung tumor. Source of these receptors: a female donor with lung adenocarcinoma. The CD4 and CD8 labels of this study may be unreliable. Each CDR3 is given with its conserved first and last residue. Each record gives: J gene, D gene, V gene, clone size, CDR3 protein, CDR3 DNA. A D gene is named only where the DNA matches it firmly. Only some rows state a clone size, as once, few, many or a class for expanded clones.

TRBJ2-1 | - | TRBV6-1 | - | CASRLGRFNEQFF | TGTGCCAGCAGGCTGGGACGGTTCAATGAGCAGTTCTTC
TRBJ2-4 | - | TRBV6-1 | - | CARGQGAGDTQYF | TGTGCCAGGGGGCAGGGAGCAGGAGATACTCAGTACTTC
TRBJ1-5 | - | TRBV19 | - | CASSAAGMRHNQPQHF | TGTGCCAGTAGTGCCGCAGGGATGAGACACAATCAGCCCCAGCATTTT
TRBJ2-3 | TRBD1 | TRBV27 | once | CASSPDRAFPETQYF | TGTGCCAGCAGTCCGGACAGGGCCTTCCCAGAGACGCAGTATTTC
TRBJ2-2 | TRBD1 | TRBV10-3 | - | CAIIPGQGVTGELFF | TGTGCCATCATCCCGGGACAGGGGGTCACCGGGGAGCTGTTTTTT
TRBJ1-5 | - | TRBV6-1 | few | CASSMNGGYQPQHF | TGTGCCAGCAGCATGAACGGGGGATATCAGCCCCAGCATTTT
TRBJ2-3 | - | TRBV5-6 | - | CASAGLGGADQETQYF | TGTGCCAGCGCGGGGCTCGGGGGCGCCGACCAAGAGACGCAGTATTTT
TRBJ2-4 | - | TRBV6-1 | once | CASTPWGLAKNIQYF | TGTGCCAGCACCCCTTGGGGCCTAGCCAAAAACATTCAGTACTTC
TRBJ2-1 | - | TRBV3-1 | - | CASSQVSGGAPYNEQFF | TGTGCCAGCAGCCAAGTCTCGGGGGGCGCTCCCTACAATGAGCAGTTCTTC
TRBJ2-1 | - | TRBV27 | once | CASSLTGRATTNEQFF | TGTGCCAGCAGCCTCACGGGGCGGGCCACAACCAATGAGCAGTTCTTC
TRBJ2-7 | TRBD2 | TRBV27 | - | CAGAGGGRAEDTQYF | TGTGCCGGGGCCGGCGGGGGGAGAGCCGAAGATACGCAGTACTTC
TRBJ1-5 | - | TRBV7-2 | - | CASSFSGNQPQHF | TGTGCCAGCAGCTTCTCGGGCAATCAGCCCCAGCATTTT
TRBJ1-2 | TRBD1 | TRBV10-2 | - | CASSSPDRDYYGYTF | TGCGCCAGCAGTAGCCCGGACAGGGACTACTATGGCTACACCTTC
TRBJ2-3 | - | TRBV10-1 | few | CASSESTLGDTQYF | TGCGCCAGCAGTGAGTCGACTCTGGGGGATACGCAGTATTTT
TRBJ2-7 | TRBD2 | TRBV6-5 | few | CASSYGTSGYEQYF | TGTGCCAGCAGTTACGGGACTAGCGGCTACGAGCAGTACTTC
TRBJ2-4 | - | TRBV6-1 | - | CAGRGAKNTQYF | TGCGCGGGCAGGGGAGCGAAAAATACGCAGTACTTC
TRBJ2-3 | - | TRBV4-1 | few | CASSQEGFRTDTQYF | TGCGCCAGCAGCCAAGAGGGGTTCCGCACAGATACGCAGTATTTT
TRBJ1-2 | - | TRBV6-1 | few | CASSELPQGQNYGYTF | TGTGCCAGCAGTGAACTTCCGCAAGGACAGAATTATGGCTACACCTTC
TRBJ2-1 | - | TRBV7-3 | - | CASSRGGGRNNEQFF | TGTGCCAGCAGCCGTGGGGGGGGGCGGAACAATGAGCAGTTCTTC
TRBJ1-2 | - | TRBV30 | - | CAWRFRADPNYGYTF | TGTGCCTGGAGGTTCCGGGCCGATCCTAACTATGGCTACACCTTC
TRBJ2-5 | TRBD1 | TRBV10-1 | - | CASSKGQGLQTGTQYF | TGCGCCAGCAGCAAGGGACAGGGACTCCAAACGGGGACCCAGTACTTC
TRBJ1-3 | - | TRBV6-1 | - | CASKQGSGNTIYF | TGTGCCAGCAAGCAGGGCTCTGGAAACACCATATATTTT
TRBJ2-1 | - | TRBV6-1 | - | CASSTGNEQFF | TGTGCCAGCAGCACCGGGAATGAGCAGTTCTTC
TRBJ2-4 | TRBD1 | TRBV27 | - | CASGSGGWAKNTQYF | TGTGCCAGCGGTTCAGGGGGATGGGCCAAAAACACCCAGTACTTC
TRBJ2-3 | - | TRBV6-5 | medium-sized | CASSYGEDTQYF | TGTGCCAGCAGTTACGGCGAGGATACGCAGTATTTT
TRBJ2-5 | - | TRBV6-5 | - | CASSYRRQQETQYF | TGTGCCAGCAGTTACAGGCGTCAACAAGAGACCCAGTACTTC
TRBJ1-1 | - | TRBV14 | few | CASSQGMNTEAFF | TGTGCCAGCAGCCAGGGGATGAACACTGAAGCTTTCTTT
TRBJ1-1 | - | TRBV6-1 | many | CASISGGALEAFF | TGTGCCAGCATCTCCGGGGGGGCGCTTGAAGCTTTCTTT
TRBJ2-5 | - | TRBV7-2 | - | CASSTGTRKRETQYF | TGTGCCAGCAGCACTGGGACGCGCAAGAGAGAGACCCAGTACTTC
TRBJ1-6 | - | TRBV6-1 | - | CASSEPTLSSSYNSPLHF | TGTGCCAGCAGTGAACCGACTCTATCGAGCTCCTATAATTCACCCCTCCACTTT
TRBJ1-2 | - | TRBV27 | few | CASSLGAPTVDYGYTF | TGTGCCAGCAGTTTAGGGGCCCCTACAGTGGACTATGGCTACACCTTC